The 14 T cell receptor beta chains below were found in one sample sequenced in a study of CD8 T cells in Susac syndrome. RNA, at about 0.45 to 1 ug, was reverse transcribed with random hexamers. Each CDR3 protein gets one entry after TCRdb re-called the immunoSEQ multiplex PCR reads with MiXCR. The sample records over 150,000 distinct CDR3 sequences, 95% to 97% being singletons. The source material was CD4+ T cells from PBMCs. Receptor source: a human donor with Susac syndrome.

The gene calls are TRBV29-1 and TRBJ2-4, with D perhaps TRBD1 (5 bases). Germline V lookup: CDR1 SQVTM, CDR2 ANQGSEA. Trimming took off 4 bases at V and 7 bases at J, with 17 bases between the two ends. The CDR3 is made up of 14 amino acids. This CDR3 is CSVGGGTMGNIQYF. The DNA for the CDR3 is TGCAGCGTTGGGGGCGGCACTATGGGGAACATTCAGTACTTC.

The chain carries TRBV19 and TRBJ2-2, with a tentative D call TRBD1 (6 bases). The CDR3 spans 14 residues. V gave up 5 bases and J gave up 6 bases, with 13 bases separating them. The germline V gene encodes CDR1 LNHDA and CDR2 SQIVND (reference sequence). The CDR3 region has the DNA TGTGCCAGTAGTCCCGCTCAGGGGTCCGGGGAGCTGTTTTTT. Translation: CASSPAQGSGELFF. Full variable domain (missing parts from reference TRBV19 and TRBJ2-2): DGGITQSPKYLFRKEGQNVTLSCEQNLNHDAMYWYRQDPGQGLRLIYYSQIVNDFQKGDIAEGYSVSREKKESFPLTVTSAQKNPTAFYLCASSPAQGSGELFFGEGSRLTVL.

The chain combines TRBV9 with TRBJ1-2; tentative D call: TRBD1 (6 bases). Germline V lookup: CDR1 SGDLS, CDR2 YYNGEE. The CDR3 loop spans 16 amino acids. V dropped 0 bases and J dropped 4 bases, with 16 bases sitting between them. The CDR3 spells CASSVEVKGVLYGYTF. CDR3 nucleotides: TGTGCCAGCAGCGTAGAGGTCAAGGGGGTACTCTATGGCTACACCTTC.

The rearrangement uses TRBV7-8 and TRBJ2-5; 9 bases match TRBD2. V lost 5 bases and J lost 3; bases outside the gene matches: 10. CDR1 SGHVS and CDR2 FQNEAQ come from the germline V gene. This CDR3 is built from 16 residues. The chain's CDR3 is CASSPRAGGPEETQYF. Here the CDR3 DNA reads TGTGCCAGCAGCCCTAGAGCGGGGGGCCCGGAAGAGACCCAGTACTTC.

V is TRBV11-2 and J is TRBJ1-2; no clear D gene. This CDR3 region has 13 residues. Per germline, CDR1 SGHAT and CDR2 FQNNGV. Trimming cost V 1 base and J 5 bases, with 8 bases left between them. CDR3 sequence: CASSLGTEYGYTF. CDR3 DNA sequence: TGTGCCAGCAGCTTAGGGACCGAATATGGCTACACCTTC. Full variable domain (missing parts from reference TRBV11-2 and TRBJ1-2): EAGVAQSPRYKIIEKRQSVAFWCNPISGHATLYWYQQILGQGPKLLIQFQNNGVVDDSQLPKDRFSAERLKGVDSTLKIQPAKLEDSAVYLCASSLGTEYGYTFGSGTRLTVV.

This clonotype was observed a few times. This sequence joins TRBV30 and TRBJ2-5; D is possibly TRBD2 (6 bases). This CDR3 spans 13 amino acids. Germline V gene sequence: CDR1 GTSNPN, CDR2 SVGIG (reference sequence). V lost 0 bases and J 5 bases, leaving 10 bases between the germline ends. This CDR3 reads CAWSVGGSETQYF. The CDR3 coding sequence is TGTGCCTGGAGTGTGGGGGGATCGGAGACCCAGTACTTC.

The chain is built from TRBV27 and TRBJ1-5, with D hard to call. Trimming left V 6 bases short and J 10 bases short, with 13 bases between. This CDR3 comprises 12 residues. The germline gives CDR1 MNHEY, CDR2 SMNVEV (reference sequence). The CDR3 nucleotides read TGTGCCAGCAGCCAAAACAGTGGTCCCCAGCATTTT. It codes for CASSQNSGPQHF.

This chain connects TRBV29-1 to TRBJ1-3, with 11 bases matching TRBD1. The CDR3 is 14 amino acids. V lost 7 bases, J lost 1 base, and 3 bases stayed unmatched. Germline CDR1 and CDR2: SQVTM and ANQGSEA. The CDR3 spells CSAGQGASGNTIYF. CDR3 in DNA: TGCAGCGCCGGACAGGGGGCGTCTGGAAACACCATATATTTT. The whole variable domain, filled in from reference TRBV29-1 and TRBJ1-3, reads SAVISQKPSRDICQRGTSLTIQCQVDSQVTMMFWYRQQPGQSLTLIATANQGSEATYESGFVIDKFPISRPNLTFSTLTVSNMSPEDSSIYLCSAGQGASGNTIYFGEGSWLTVV.

CDR3 DNA: TGTGCCAGCAAGAGACAGGGAGGCACAGATACGCAGTATTTT. Translated, it gives CASKRQGGTDTQYF. V gene TRBV28 combines with J gene TRBJ2-3; 7 bases match TRBD1. CDR1 and CDR2 from the germline V gene are MDHEN and SYDVKM. The CDR3 runs to 14 residues. J lost 1 base, V lost 7 bases, and 5 bases had no gene match. Combining the CDR3 with reference TRBV28 and TRBJ2-3 gives the whole variable domain DVKVTQSSRYLVKRTGEKVFLECVQDMDHENMFWYRQDPGLGLRLIYFSYDVKMKEKGDIPEGYSVSREKKERFSLILESASTNQTSMYLCASKRQGGTDTQYFGPGTRLTVL.

This chain uses TRBV4-1 with TRBJ2-4, with D possibly matching TRBD1 (5 bases). This CDR3 has 15 residues. Per the germline V gene, CDR1 is MGHRA and CDR2 is YSYEKL. V was pared by 0 bases and J by 2 bases, with 8 bases between. CDR3: CASSQEGASKNIQYF. Written as DNA, the CDR3 is TGCGCCAGCAGCCAAGAAGGGGCTTCCAAAAACATTCAGTACTTC.

The chain combines TRBV7-3 with TRBJ2-6; D possibly matches TRBD1 or TRBD2 (5 bases each). The CDR3 runs 15 residues. Germline CDR1 and CDR2: SGHTA and FQGTGA. V lost 4 bases to trimming and J lost 13 bases, with 20 bases between them. The CDR3 reads CASSSDHRTSGVLTF. CDR3 DNA: TGTGCCAGCAGCTCGGACCACAGGACCTCGGGGGTCCTGACTTTC.

The chain links TRBV30 to TRBJ1-5; D not certain. The V gene's germline CDR1 is GTSNPN and CDR2 SVGIG (reference sequence). V was clipped by 3 bases and J by 5 bases, with 11 bases between them. The CDR3 covers 13 residues. CDR3 bases: TGTGCCTGGAGCCGCGTCCCAGATCAGCCCCAGCATTTT. This sequence encodes CAWSRVPDQPQHF.

CDR3 sequence: CSVGEEKGLGANNEQFF. Here the CDR3 DNA reads TGCAGCGTTGGAGAGGAAAAAGGACTCGGGGCTAACAATGAGCAGTTCTTC. The chain carries TRBV29-1 and TRBJ2-1, with D perhaps being TRBD1 or TRBD2 (5 bases each). This CDR3 contains 17 residues. CDR1 and CDR2 from the germline V gene are SQVTM and ANQGSEA. Trimming stripped 4 bases from V and 5 bases from J, with 24 bases between.

This chain connects TRBV20-1 to TRBJ1-5; D not resolved. V lost 3 bases to trimming and J lost 3 bases, with 12 bases between them. In germline, CDR1 is DFQATT, CDR2 SNEGSKA (reference sequence). CDR3 size: 14 residues. The DNA of the CDR3 is TGCAGTGCTAGGTCCGGTTATTCCAATCAGCCCCAGCATTTT. Translating gives CSARSGYSNQPQHF.